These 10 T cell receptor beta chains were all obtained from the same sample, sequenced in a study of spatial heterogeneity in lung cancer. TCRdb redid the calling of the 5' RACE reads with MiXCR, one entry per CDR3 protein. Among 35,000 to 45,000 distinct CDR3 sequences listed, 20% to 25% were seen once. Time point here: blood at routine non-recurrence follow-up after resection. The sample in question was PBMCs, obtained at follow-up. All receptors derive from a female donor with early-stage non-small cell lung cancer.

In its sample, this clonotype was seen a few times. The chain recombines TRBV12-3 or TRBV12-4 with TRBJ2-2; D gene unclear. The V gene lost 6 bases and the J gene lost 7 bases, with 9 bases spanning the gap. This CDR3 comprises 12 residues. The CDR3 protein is CASSFIVGELFF. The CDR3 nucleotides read TGTGCCAGCAGCTTTATAGTCGGGGAGCTGTTTTTT.

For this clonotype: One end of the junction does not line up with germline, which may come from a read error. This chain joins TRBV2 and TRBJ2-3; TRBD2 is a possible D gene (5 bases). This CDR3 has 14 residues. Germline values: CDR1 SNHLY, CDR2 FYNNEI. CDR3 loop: CTSRQRKNTDTQYF. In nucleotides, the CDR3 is TGTACCAGCCGGCAGCGGAAAAACACAGATACGCAGTATTTT.

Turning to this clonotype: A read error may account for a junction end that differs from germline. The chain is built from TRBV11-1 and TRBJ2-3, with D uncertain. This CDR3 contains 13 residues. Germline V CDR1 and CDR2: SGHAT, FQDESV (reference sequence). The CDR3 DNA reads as TGTGCCAACAGCAACGGACGGGCAGATACGCAGTATTTT. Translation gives CANSNGRADTQYF.

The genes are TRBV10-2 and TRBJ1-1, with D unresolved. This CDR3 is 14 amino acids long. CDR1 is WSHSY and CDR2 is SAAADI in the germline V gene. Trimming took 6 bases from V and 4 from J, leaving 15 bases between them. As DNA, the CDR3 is TGCGCCAGCAGCGCCCCAGGCAGGACCACTGAAGCTTTCTTT. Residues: CASSAPGRTTEAFF.

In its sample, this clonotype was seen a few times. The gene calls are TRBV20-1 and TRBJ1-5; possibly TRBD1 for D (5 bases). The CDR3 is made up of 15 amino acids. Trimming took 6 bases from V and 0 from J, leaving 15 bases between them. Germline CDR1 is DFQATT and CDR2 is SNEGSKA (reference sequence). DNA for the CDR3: TGCAGTGCCAAGCAGGGCCCCTATAGCAATCAGCCCCAGCATTTT. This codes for CSAKQGPYSNQPQHF.

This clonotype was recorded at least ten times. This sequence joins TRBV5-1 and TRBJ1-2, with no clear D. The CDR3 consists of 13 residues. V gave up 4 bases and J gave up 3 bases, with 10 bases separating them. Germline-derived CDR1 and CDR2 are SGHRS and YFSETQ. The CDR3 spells CASSRPPDYGYTF. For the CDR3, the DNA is TGCGCCAGCAGCAGGCCCCCGGACTATGGCTACACCTTC.

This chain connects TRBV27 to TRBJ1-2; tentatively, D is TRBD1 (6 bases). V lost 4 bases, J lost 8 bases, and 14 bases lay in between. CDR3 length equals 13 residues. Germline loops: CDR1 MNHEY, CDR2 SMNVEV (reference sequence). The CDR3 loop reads CASSSGEAGGYTF. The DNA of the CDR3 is TGTGCCAGCAGTTCAGGGGAGGCGGGCGGCTACACCTTC.

The CDR3: CSVEPWDTEAFF. The CDR3 DNA is TGCAGCGTTGAACCCTGGGACACTGAAGCTTTCTTT. The chain carries TRBV29-1 and TRBJ1-1; D is ambiguous. Trimming pared 2 bases from V and 3 bases from J, leaving 7 bases between. CDR1 and CDR2 (germline): SQVTM, ANQGSEA. The CDR3 has 12 amino acids.

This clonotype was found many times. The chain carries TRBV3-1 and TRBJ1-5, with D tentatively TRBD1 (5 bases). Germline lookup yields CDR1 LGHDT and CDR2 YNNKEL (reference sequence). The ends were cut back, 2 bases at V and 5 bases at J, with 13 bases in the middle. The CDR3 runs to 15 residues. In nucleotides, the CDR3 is TGTGCCAGCAGCCAAAGATCAGGGATCTATCAGCCCCAGCATTTT. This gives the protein CASSQRSGIYQPQHF.

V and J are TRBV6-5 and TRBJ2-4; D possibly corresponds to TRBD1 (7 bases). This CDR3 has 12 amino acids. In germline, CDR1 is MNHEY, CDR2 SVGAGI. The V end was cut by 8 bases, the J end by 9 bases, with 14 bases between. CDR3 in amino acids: CASQGGAGIQYF. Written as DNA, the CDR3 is TGTGCCAGCCAGGGGGGCGCGGGCATTCAGTACTTC.